The 30 T cell receptor beta chains given below trace back to one sample, sequenced in a study of blood T cell repertoires in COVID-19. Assay used: immunoSEQ multiplex PCR; TCRdb lists only in-frame clones, some missing. Of around 180,000 clones listed, 80% to 90% are singletons. Sequencing was carried out using peripheral blood. These receptors all come from a man aged 55 to 70 with acute or convalescent COVID-19.

This clone has only one observation. The CDR3 nucleotides are TGCAGTGCCAGGTCTTTGCCTGAGCAGTTCTTC. Protein: CSARSLPEQFF. The rearrangement uses TRBV20-1 and TRBJ2-1, with unresolved D. The germline CDR1 and CDR2 sequences are DFQATT and SNEGSKA (reference sequence). The CDR3 totals 11 residues. The ends were cut back, 6 bases at V and 9 bases at J, with 12 bases in the middle.

This clone is a singleton in its sample. The chain couples TRBV5-1 to TRBJ1-5; D remains ambiguous. The germline V gene has CDR1 SGHRS and CDR2 YFSETQ. The CDR3 loop spans 13 amino acids. V gave up 1 base and J gave up 6 bases, with 8 bases separating them. The DNA for the CDR3 is TGCGCCAGCAGCTTGACCCCCGGTCAGCCCCAGCATTTT. As protein: CASSLTPGQPQHF.

The rearrangement links TRBV6-5 to TRBJ1-3, with TRBD1 matching over 7 bases. This CDR3 has 16 residues. From germline, CDR1 is MNHEY and CDR2 SVGAGI. The ends lost 2 bases at V and 2 bases at J; junction bases unmatched: 6. CDR3 protein: CASSYMTGKPGNTIYF. As DNA, the CDR3 is TGTGCCAGCAGTTACATGACAGGGAAGCCTGGAAACACCATATATTTT.

In its sample, this clone was seen a few times. The chain is built from TRBV6-6 and TRBJ1-2; 10 nucleotides align to TRBD1. V shed 6 bases, J shed 7 bases, and the junction held 14 bases outside the gene matches. CDR3 length: 16 residues. CDR1 is MNHNY and CDR2 is SVGAGI in the germline V gene (reference sequence). CDR3 coding DNA: TGTGCCAGCAGCCTAAGTCTTCCGACAGGGGGCGTTGGCTACACCTTC. The encoded protein is CASSLSLPTGGVGYTF.

V and J are TRBV5-1 and TRBJ2-5; 7 bases line up with TRBD1. CDR1 is SGHRS, CDR2 YFSETQ, per germline. The V segment lost 4 bases and the J segment 1 base; nucleotides outside the gene matches: 10. The CDR3 is made up of 16 amino acids. CDR3 protein: CASSNRDRSFQETQYF. In nucleotides, the CDR3 is TGCGCCAGCAGCAACCGGGACAGAAGTTTCCAAGAGACCCAGTACTTC.

The CDR3, as DNA: TGTGCCAGCAGCGGGACAGGAAGTTTGAGAGCTTTCTTT. It encodes CASSGTGSLRAFF. This chain joins TRBV6-2 or TRBV6-3 and TRBJ1-1; 8 bases match TRBD1. The V and J ends lost 6 bases and 10 bases, in that order; junction bases with no gene match: 10. CDR3 length: 13 amino acids. Germline V gives CDR1 MNHEY, CDR2 SVGEGT.

The rearrangement uses TRBV18 and TRBJ2-2; 10 bases are shared with TRBD2. The CDR3 consists of 15 residues. The germline V gene has CDR1 KGHSH and CDR2 LQKENI. V was pared by 6 bases and J by 1 base, with 2 bases of the junction left unmatched. CDR3 sequence (DNA): TGTGCCAGCTCCCGGACTAGCGGGAACACCGGGGAGCTGTTTTTT. Translation gives CASSRTSGNTGELFF.

The genes are TRBV5-1 and TRBJ2-3; 12 bases match TRBD2. J lost 7 bases, V lost 5 bases, and 17 bases had no gene match. The CDR3 has 18 residues. CDR1 and CDR2 (germline): SGHRS, YFSETQ. The CDR3 bases are TGCGCCAGCAGAGGAGGGGTAACTAGCGGGAGGACTACCAATACGCAGTATTTT. Protein sequence: CASRGGVTSGRTTNTQYF.

The J gene is TRBJ1-2, the V gene TRBV19; the D gene is possibly TRBD1 (5 bases). The CDR3 runs to 14 residues. CDR1 is LNHDA and CDR2 is SQIVND in the germline V gene (reference sequence). The V and J ends lost 7 bases and 4 bases respectively, with 16 bases between them. For the CDR3, the DNA is TGTGCCAGTAAGAGAACAGGCCAAACCTATGGCTACACCTTC. As protein: CASKRTGQTYGYTF. The whole variable domain, remainder taken from reference TRBV19 and TRBJ1-2, is DGGITQSPKYLFRKEGQNVTLSCEQNLNHDAMYWYRQDPGQGLRLIYYSQIVNDFQKGDIAEGYSVSREKKESFPLTVTSAQKNPTAFYLCASKRTGQTYGYTFGSGTRLTVV.

The chain recombines TRBV7-2 with TRBJ2-7; weak D call: TRBD2 (5 bases). CDR3 length: 15 residues. The V gene lost 6 bases and the J gene lost 7 bases, with 22 bases spanning the gap. Germline V gene data show CDR1 as SGHTA and CDR2 as FQGNSA. This CDR3 is CASSPEGRPMREQYF. CDR3 bases: TGTGCCAGCAGTCCTGAGGGCAGGCCAATGAGGGAGCAGTACTTC.

The chain uses TRBV9 and TRBJ2-3, with 8 bases that match TRBD2. V shed 4 bases, J shed 3 bases, and the junction held 10 bases outside the gene matches. In germline, CDR1 is SGDLS, CDR2 YYNGEE. This CDR3 region has 16 residues. DNA of the CDR3: TGTGCCAGCAGCCCCGGGGGGGGCGGTGATACAGATACGCAGTATTTT. It yields the protein CASSPGGGGDTDTQYF. Full variable domain (missing parts from reference TRBV9 and TRBJ2-3): DSGVTQTPKHLITATGQRVTLRCSPRSGDLSVYWYQQSLDQGLQFLIQYYNGEERAKGNILERFSAQQFPDLHSELNLSSLELGDSALYFCASSPGGGGDTDTQYFGPGTRLTVL.

This chain uses TRBV5-1 with TRBJ2-2, with D possibly being TRBD1 (6 bases). V shed 3 bases and J shed 1 base, with 10 bases lying between them. The germline gives CDR1 SGHRS, CDR2 YFSETQ. CDR3 length: 15 residues. CDR3 in DNA: TGCGCCAGCAGCTCTACAGGGAGGAACACCGGGGAGCTGTTTTTT. It translates to CASSSTGRNTGELFF.

This chain uses TRBV6-1 with TRBJ2-2, with TRBD2 matching 8 bases. V dropped 4 bases and J dropped 2; count of bases not matched to a gene: 6. Germline lookup yields CDR1 MNHNS and CDR2 SASEGT. The CDR3 runs 16 residues. CDR3 nucleotide sequence: TGTGCCAGCAGTGGAGGGACTAGAGTTAACACCGGGGAGCTGTTTTTT. Its protein product is CASSGGTRVNTGELFF.

The chain links TRBV9 to TRBJ1-2, with D possibly TRBD1 on 5 matching bases. The CDR3 is 14 amino acids. V was cut by 0 bases and J by 4 bases, with 10 bases left in between. In germline, CDR1 is SGDLS, CDR2 YYNGEE. The CDR3 bases are TGTGCCAGCAGCGTAGATGCGACAGCCTATGGCTACACCTTC. Translated, it gives CASSVDATAYGYTF.

This clone has just a few counts. This sequence joins TRBV27 and TRBJ2-2, with D unclear. Per the germline V gene, CDR1 is MNHEY and CDR2 is SMNVEV (reference sequence). The V gene lost 2 bases and the J gene lost 5 bases, with 9 bases spanning the gap. This CDR3 region has 14 residues. CDR3: CASSLTPRTGELFF. DNA of the CDR3: TGTGCCAGCAGTTTAACGCCCCGGACCGGGGAGCTGTTTTTT.

Note on this clone: Other DNA variants within this sample encode the same CDR3. The chain employs TRBV27 and TRBJ2-3; the D is unclear. This CDR3 region has 13 residues. Germline V CDR1 and CDR2: MNHEY, SMNVEV (reference sequence). Trimming shortened V by 2 bases and J by 0 bases, and 3 bases separated the two germline ends. This CDR3 is CASSLLSTDTQYF. For the CDR3, the DNA is TGTGCCAGCAGTTTACTAAGCACAGATACGCAGTATTTT.

J is TRBJ2-1 and V is TRBV5-1; D uncertain. The germline V and J ends were trimmed by 7 bases and 5 bases, with 4 bases remaining between them. Per the germline V gene, CDR1 is SGHRS and CDR2 is YFSETQ. The CDR3 has 10 amino acids. The CDR3 DNA is TGCGCCAGCGGCAACAATGAGCAGTTCTTC. It codes for CASGNNEQFF.

This clone was detected a few times. This chain connects TRBV6-4 to TRBJ2-7; D is perhaps TRBD2 (7 bases). Per germline, CDR1 MRHNA and CDR2 SNTAGT. V lost 10 bases and J lost 3, with 19 bases in between. This CDR3 region has 14 residues. The CDR3 DNA reads as TGTGCCACTGGGGGGCTAGCGGAATTCTACGAGCAGTACTTC. It translates to CATGGLAEFYEQYF.

This clone appeared a single time. The rearrangement joins TRBV9 to TRBJ2-3; 7 bases agree with TRBD1. CDR3 length: 16 amino acids. In germline, CDR1 is SGDLS, CDR2 YYNGEE. Trimming removed 3 bases from V and 0 bases from J; junction bases left unmatched: 7. The CDR3 region has the DNA TGTGCCAGCAGCGCTAGGGGGCTTTGGAGCACAGATACGCAGTATTTT. Protein product: CASSARGLWSTDTQYF. Complete variable domain (other parts from reference TRBV9 and TRBJ2-3): DSGVTQTPKHLITATGQRVTLRCSPRSGDLSVYWYQQSLDQGLQFLIQYYNGEERAKGNILERFSAQQFPDLHSELNLSSLELGDSALYFCASSARGLWSTDTQYFGPGTRLTVL.

The chain recombines TRBV27 with TRBJ1-6; unclear D gene. Trimming took 3 bases from V and 7 from J, leaving 4 bases between them. CDR3 length equals 12 residues. CDR1 is MNHEY, CDR2 SMNVEV, per germline (reference sequence). The CDR3 loop reads CASSFSNSPLHF. Here the CDR3 DNA reads TGTGCCAGCAGTTTTTCGAATTCACCCCTCCACTTT.

The J gene is TRBJ2-1, the V gene TRBV4-2; 7 positions agree with TRBD2. The length of the CDR3 is 17 residues. V lost 1 base to trimming and J lost 1 base; unmatched junction nucleotides: 7. Germline-derived CDR1 and CDR2 are LGHNA and YNFKEQ. CDR3 DNA: TGTGCCAGCAGCCAAGGGGCGGGAGTTGGGTCCTACAATGAGCAGTTCTTC. Protein: CASSQGAGVGSYNEQFF.

The V and J genes are TRBV3-1 (or the pseudogene TRBV3-2) and TRBJ2-3; 11 positions agree with TRBD1. The CDR3 contains 21 residues. Losses at the gene ends were 2 bases for V and 0 bases for J; bases not matched to a gene: 16. Germline CDR1 reads LGHDT; CDR2 reads YNNKEL (reference sequence). CDR3 coding DNA: TGTGCCAGCAGCCAAACCCGGACAGGGGGCATTAGCGGGATGAGCACAGATACGCAGTATTTT. Protein sequence: CASSQTRTGGISGMSTDTQYF.

V is TRBV2 and J is TRBJ2-5, with 7 bases lining up with TRBD2. CDR1 and CDR2 (germline): SNHLY, FYNNEI. V shed 0 bases and J 5 bases; nucleotides not matched to a gene: 6. The CDR3 is 15 amino acids. As DNA, the CDR3 is TGTGCCAGCAGTGAAGCGGGACTACGTGCGGAGACCCAGTACTTC. This gives the protein CASSEAGLRAETQYF. Variable domain in full (rest from reference TRBV2 and TRBJ2-5): EPEVTQTPSHQVTQMGQEVILRCVPISNHLYFYWYRQILGQKVEFLVSFYNNEISEKSEIFDDQFSVERPDGSNFTLKIRSTKLEDSAMYFCASSEAGLRAETQYFGPGTRLLVL.

The chain combines TRBV10-3 with TRBJ2-2; the D gene is possibly TRBD2 (5 bases). The length of the CDR3 is 15 residues. Trimming left V 6 bases short and J 7 bases short, with 18 bases between. Germline V gene lookup returns CDR1 ENHRY and CDR2 SYGVKD. The CDR3 sequence is CAISLVRSEGGELFF. In nucleotides, the CDR3 is TGTGCCATCAGCCTCGTCCGATCCGAGGGCGGGGAGCTGTTTTTT.

This clone was seen a single time. The chain combines TRBV6-2 or TRBV6-3 with TRBJ2-1, with D perhaps matching TRBD2 (5 bases). The V gene lost 4 bases and the J gene lost 0 bases, with 10 bases spanning the gap. Germline V lookup: CDR1 MNHEY, CDR2 SVGEGT. The CDR3 sequence is 15 residues long. The CDR3 here is CASSSDFDSYNEQFF. CDR3 nucleotides: TGTGCCAGCAGTTCGGACTTCGACTCCTACAATGAGCAGTTCTTC.

As to this clone: The sample has other DNA sequences that encode this CDR3 too. This chain uses TRBV5-1 with TRBJ2-5; 7 bases agree with TRBD1. This CDR3 spans 14 amino acids. Germline V lookup: CDR1 SGHRS, CDR2 YFSETQ. V shed 5 bases, J shed 1 base, and the junction held 5 bases outside the gene matches. The CDR3: CASSPGQVQETQYF. The CDR3 DNA is TGCGCCAGCAGTCCCGGACAGGTCCAAGAGACCCAGTACTTC.

V is TRBV11-2 and J is TRBJ2-3; 7 bases are a match to TRBD1. The CDR3 extends over 13 amino acids. Germline CDR1 and CDR2: SGHAT and FQNNGV. J lost 6 bases, V lost 0 bases, and 0 bases had no gene match. CDR3 in amino acids: CASSLEQGDTQYF. The CDR3, as DNA: TGTGCCAGCAGCTTAGAACAGGGGGATACGCAGTATTTT. Full variable domain (rest looked up from reference TRBV11-2 and TRBJ2-3): EAGVAQSPRYKIIEKRQSVAFWCNPISGHATLYWYQQILGQGPKLLIQFQNNGVVDDSQLPKDRFSAERLKGVDSTLKIQPAKLEDSAVYLCASSLEQGDTQYFGPGTRLTVL.

V gene TRBV6-2 or TRBV6-3 combines with J gene TRBJ1-5, with a possible D match to TRBD1 (5 bases). This CDR3 contains 15 residues. V dropped 6 bases and J dropped 0 bases, with 12 bases sitting between them. Looked up from germline, CDR1 is MNHEY and CDR2 is SVGEGT. As DNA, the CDR3 is TGTGCCAGCAGCCCCGGGGGGTATAGCAATCAGCCCCAGCATTTT. It codes for CASSPGGYSNQPQHF.

The chain joins TRBV7-2 to TRBJ2-7, with TRBD2 matching over 8 bases. Unmatched junction bases numbered 6, after V lost 2 bases and J lost 0 bases. This CDR3 has 16 residues. CDR1 is SGHTA and CDR2 is FQGNSA in the germline V gene. The CDR3 DNA is TGTGCCAGCAGCTTAAATGGGGCGGGAGGCTCCTACGAGCAGTACTTC. Amino acid sequence: CASSLNGAGGSYEQYF.

A remark on this clone: Other DNA sequences of this sample code for an identical CDR3. The genes are TRBV28 and TRBJ1-1, with 10 positions matching TRBD1. Unmatched junction bases numbered 4, after V lost 4 bases and J lost 5 bases. CDR1 is MDHEN, CDR2 SYDVKM, per germline. CDR3 length: 14 residues. CDR3 nucleotide sequence: TGTGCCAGCAGTTCCGACAGGGGGCGTACTGAAGCTTTCTTT. Protein: CASSSDRGRTEAFF.